This T cell receptor (beta chain) came from a study of shared clonotypes between healthy human individuals. Overall study context: Contributing individuals were a couple of females and three males aged 18 to 49.

Method: immunoSEQ multiplex PCR; TCRdb's copy keeps in-frame clones and lacks some. The table has approximately 2.4 million clones, approximately 96% seen once. On this clone itself: Other DNA sequences in the same sample also yield this CDR3.

Germline V gene sequence: CDR1 SGHRS, CDR2 YFSETQ. V was shortened by 3 bases and J by 1 base, with 8 bases between the two germline ends. The CDR3 has 14 amino acids. The chain links TRBV5-1 to TRBJ2-1; tentatively, D is TRBD1 (6 bases). Sample: naive CD4+ T cells sorted from blood. Subset defined: CD45RA+ positively selected. The receptor's source is a man in his late teens or twenties in good health. CDR3 region: CASSSGQSYNEQFF. The CDR3 nucleotides are TGCGCCAGCAGCTCTGGACAGTCCTACAATGAGCAGTTCTTC.